This T cell receptor beta chain was recorded in a study of T-cell reconstitution after alpha-beta-depleted transplantation in children. As it was prepared, the TCRbeta library received unique molecular identifiers. TCRdb ran MiXCR on the PCR reads and lists one entry per CDR3 protein. Of more than 500,000 distinct CDR3 sequences in the sample, about an eighth were seen once. This clonotype was seen a handful of times. Antigen specificity is unknown. Study conclusions and caveats: Where alpha-beta T cells came from about two months after transplant was reportedly several hundred expanded graft clones. Certain patients had high TCRbeta diversity at day 60, and it came from recipient T cells and thymic progenitors that survived. T cells produced anew were the main source of T-cell counts and diversity one year after transplant.

The source of this sequence is a female patient aged 2-9 years who had a stem cell transplant for aplastic anemia, so the T cells may come from the graft donor. The starting material was PBMCs, mostly from graft donor cells, obtained 180 days after TCRalphabeta/CD19-depleted stem cell transplant.

For the CDR3, the DNA is TGTGCCAGCAGTTCCGGGCCGTCTGGAAACACCATATATTTT. Amino acids: CASSSGPSGNTIYF. This chain joins TRBV28 and TRBJ1-3; unclear D gene. Deletions cut 4 bases from V and 1 base from J, with 8 bases between. The CDR3 is made up of 14 amino acids. Germline V gives CDR1 MDHEN, CDR2 SYDVKM.